A selection of T cell receptor beta chains follows, all from one sample in a study of blood T cell repertoires in COVID-19. TCRdb keeps only in-frame clones here, not all; method: immunoSEQ multiplex PCR. The sample contains around 65,000 clones, approximately 79% of which appear only once. Sequencing used peripheral blood. The receptors were gathered from a woman at least 80 years old with active or convalescent COVID-19. The CDR3 runs from the conserved cysteine through the conserved F or W. D genes are given only for firm matches. Rows give clone size only sometimes, using once, few, many, or a class for an expanded clone.

clone_size: NA; j_call: TRBJ2-7; v_call: TRBV9; d_call: TRBD1; cdr3_aa: CASSVGFGTGSYEQYF; cdr3_nt: TGTGCCAGCAGCGTCGGATTCGGGACAGGATCCTACGAGCAGTACTTC
clone_size: NA; j_call: TRBJ1-2; v_call: TRBV30; d_call: NA; cdr3_aa: CAWSVISKPNYGYTF; cdr3_nt: TGTGCCTGGAGTGTGATCTCAAAGCCTAACTATGGCTACACCTTC
clone_size: NA; j_call: TRBJ1-3; v_call: TRBV6-6; d_call: NA; cdr3_aa: CASSWRATPGNTIYF; cdr3_nt: TGTGCCAGCAGTTGGCGGGCCACACCTGGAAACACCATATATTTT
clone_size: NA; j_call: TRBJ1-2; v_call: TRBV7-9; d_call: TRBD1; cdr3_aa: CASSLGFGQGYGYTF; cdr3_nt: TGTGCCAGCAGCTTAGGGTTCGGACAGGGGTATGGCTACACCTTC
clone_size: NA; j_call: TRBJ2-3; v_call: TRBV2; d_call: NA; cdr3_aa: CASSEGGVETDTQYF; cdr3_nt: TGTGCCAGCAGTGAAGGGGGAGTGGAAACAGATACGCAGTATTTT
clone_size: NA; j_call: TRBJ1-2; v_call: TRBV5-1; d_call: TRBD1; cdr3_aa: CASSLARGRGHDYGYTF; cdr3_nt: TGCGCCAGCAGCTTGGCTAGGGGCAGGGGGCACGACTATGGCTACACCTTC
clone_size: NA; j_call: TRBJ1-1; v_call: TRBV6-5; d_call: NA; cdr3_aa: CASKGGSVTEAFF; cdr3_nt: TGTGCCAGCAAGGGGGGGTCGGTCACTGAAGCTTTCTTT
clone_size: NA; j_call: TRBJ1-5; v_call: TRBV7-8; d_call: TRBD1; cdr3_aa: CASSLRTGGENNQPQHF; cdr3_nt: TGTGCCAGCAGCTTACGGACAGGGGGCGAAAACAATCAGCCCCAGCATTTT
clone_size: NA; j_call: TRBJ1-1; v_call: TRBV5-1; d_call: TRBD1; cdr3_aa: CASSRGQGLGTEAFF; cdr3_nt: TGCGCCAGCAGCAGGGGACAGGGATTGGGCACTGAAGCTTTCTTT
clone_size: NA; j_call: TRBJ2-5; v_call: TRBV2; d_call: TRBD2; cdr3_aa: CASSEAESGGPQETQYF; cdr3_nt: TGTGCCAGCAGTGAAGCTGAGTCGGGGGGGCCCCAAGAGACCCAGTACTTC
clone_size: NA; j_call: TRBJ1-6; v_call: TRBV6-5; d_call: NA; cdr3_aa: CASSYEGGSYNSPLHF; cdr3_nt: TGTGCCAGCAGTTACGAGGGTGGCTCCTATAATTCACCCCTCCACTTT
clone_size: once; j_call: TRBJ2-2; v_call: TRBV5-1; d_call: NA; cdr3_aa: CASSLAGVVNTGELFF; cdr3_nt: TGCGCCAGCAGCTTGGCCGGTGTAGTGAACACCGGGGAGCTGTTTTTT
clone_size: few; j_call: TRBJ1-1; v_call: TRBV4-1; d_call: NA; cdr3_aa: CASSQETQGGYGAFF; cdr3_nt: TGCGCCAGCAGCCAAGAGACGCAGGGAGGGTACGGAGCTTTCTTT
clone_size: NA; j_call: TRBJ1-2; v_call: TRBV6-6; d_call: NA; cdr3_aa: CASWVGGQGYTF; cdr3_nt: TGTGCCAGCTGGGTGGGGGGGCAAGGCTACACCTTC
clone_size: NA; j_call: TRBJ2-1; v_call: TRBV11-1; d_call: NA; cdr3_aa: CASRRGTGSYNEQFF; cdr3_nt: TGTGCCAGCAGACGAGGTACGGGCTCCTACAATGAGCAGTTCTTC